These 23 T cell receptor beta chains were all obtained from the same sample, sequenced in a study of cytomegalovirus exposure and HLA in healthy donors. PCR involved 60 Vbeta and 13 Jbeta primers. Sequencing used immunoSEQ multiplex PCR; TCRdb keeps in-frame clones, though not all of them. Of a few hundred thousand clones in the sample, 75% to 85% were seen once. Specimen: PBMCs. The receptors originated from a girl under 18 in good health and CMV-seronegative.

This clone appeared a few times. The chain employs TRBV19 and TRBJ1-2; 9 positions match TRBD1. Germline trimming cut 5 bases from V and 5 bases from J; bases unmatched to any gene: 12. Germline V gives CDR1 LNHDA, CDR2 SQIVND (reference sequence). The CDR3 is made up of 16 amino acids. The DNA for the CDR3 is TGTGCCAGTAGTTCATTCGGGACAGGGCCCCTTTATGGCTACACCTTC. Translation: CASSSFGTGPLYGYTF.

The V and J genes are TRBV11-2 and TRBJ2-7, with D possibly being TRBD1 (5 bases). The CDR3 loop spans 11 amino acids. CDR1 SGHAT and CDR2 FQNNGV come from the germline V gene. Between the trimmed V and J ends, which lost 6 bases and 12 bases, there was a span of 15 bases. The CDR3 loop reads CASRSRGIWYF. For the CDR3, the DNA is TGTGCCAGCAGGTCAAGGGGAATTTGGTACTTC.

The genes are TRBV19 and TRBJ1-1; D is unclear. Trimming removed 6 bases at V and 1 base at J, with 9 bases between. Germline lookup yields CDR1 LNHDA and CDR2 SQIVND (reference sequence). This CDR3 has 13 amino acids. The CDR3 region is CASRFYRNTEAFF. Written as DNA, the CDR3 is TGTGCCAGTAGATTCTATCGGAACACTGAAGCTTTCTTT. The full variable domain, its missing parts supplied by reference TRBV19 and TRBJ1-1, is DGGITQSPKYLFRKEGQNVTLSCEQNLNHDAMYWYRQDPGQGLRLIYYSQIVNDFQKGDIAEGYSVSREKKESFPLTVTSAQKNPTAFYLCASRFYRNTEAFFGQGTRLTVV.

The rearrangement joins TRBV30 to TRBJ2-7; D is perhaps TRBD2 (6 bases). Trimming removed 4 bases at V and 5 bases at J, with 18 bases between. Germline values: CDR1 GTSNPN, CDR2 SVGIG (reference sequence). This CDR3 comprises 14 residues. DNA for the CDR3: TGTGCCTGGACCGGCGGGGATGGTCTGGACGAGCAGTACTTC. It codes for CAWTGGDGLDEQYF.

The chain carries TRBV11-2 and TRBJ1-2; no clear D gene. CDR3 length: 14 residues. Germline CDR1 and CDR2: SGHAT and FQNNGV. Trimming left V 4 bases short and J 7 bases short, with 16 bases between. DNA for the CDR3: TGTGCCAGCAGCTCATCCGGGGAGGTGGGTGGCTACACCTTC. Translation: CASSSSGEVGGYTF.

In its sample, this clone was seen a few times. V gene TRBV6-6 combines with J gene TRBJ1-5; 8 bases are shared with TRBD1. V lost 6 bases and J lost 3; bases outside the gene matches: 4. CDR1 and CDR2 from the germline V gene are MNHNY and SVGAGI (reference sequence). The CDR3 is made up of 14 amino acids. CDR3: CASRWDRHNQPQHF. The CDR3 DNA sequence: TGTGCCAGCAGGTGGGACAGGCACAATCAGCCCCAGCATTTT.

V and J are TRBV7-2 and TRBJ2-3, with 13 bases matching TRBD2. V was clipped by 1 base and J by 0 bases; unmatched bases: 4. This CDR3 comprises 18 residues. Germline CDR1 SGHTA, CDR2 FQGNSA. CDR3 sequence reads: CASSLVTSGGLSTDTQYF. The CDR3 nucleotides read TGTGCCAGCAGCTTAGTGACTAGCGGGGGGTTAAGCACAGATACGCAGTATTTT.

This clone was observed once. The gene calls are TRBV7-8 and TRBJ1-4; TRBD1 is a possible D gene (5 bases). The CDR3 extends over 20 amino acids. Trimming cost V 1 base and J 6 bases, with 27 bases left between them. Germline CDR1 SGHVS, CDR2 FQNEAQ. The CDR3 sequence: CASSLGPAVARGAGYEKLFF. The CDR3 coding sequence is TGTGCCAGCAGCTTAGGGCCAGCGGTTGCGAGAGGGGCGGGGTATGAAAAACTGTTTTTT.

This clone was picked up a small number of times. The rearrangement links TRBV5-5 to TRBJ2-2, with a weak D call TRBD2 (7 bases). The CDR3 spans 18 residues. Germline V gene sequence: CDR1 SGHKS, CDR2 YYEKEE (reference sequence). Trimming shortened V by 5 bases and J by 6 bases, and 26 bases separated the two germline ends. In DNA form, the CDR3 reads TGTGCCAGCAGGGCCCTTTTACGGGGGGCCTTAACCCCCGGGGAGCTGTTTTTT. Encoded protein: CASRALLRGALTPGELFF.

The chain carries TRBV28 and TRBJ2-5; D is ambiguous. The J call is uncertain, as TRBJ2-7 better fits the DNA end. CDR3 length: 16 amino acids. Germline V gives CDR1 MDHEN, CDR2 SYDVKM. CDR3 loop: CASSHPRPRSSYEQYF. CDR3 coding DNA: TGTGCCAGCAGCCACCCCCGACCACGTAGCTCCTACGAGCAGTACTTC.

As DNA, the CDR3 is TGTGCCAGCCGGGGGGCAGAATCCTACACCTTC. Amino acid sequence: CASRGAESYTF. The chain carries TRBV2 and TRBJ1-2; the D gene is possibly TRBD1 (6 bases). V shed 8 bases and J shed 10 bases, with 14 bases lying between them. CDR3 size: 11 residues. The germline V gene has CDR1 SNHLY and CDR2 FYNNEI.

This chain connects TRBV18 to TRBJ2-1; D might be TRBD1 (6 bases). Trimming took off 3 bases at V and 4 bases at J, with 7 bases between the two ends. The germline V gene has CDR1 KGHSH and CDR2 LQKENI. This CDR3 region has 13 residues. For the CDR3, the DNA is TGTGCCAGCTCACCCCAGGGGTACAATGAGCAGTTCTTC. Translation: CASSPQGYNEQFF.

The J gene is TRBJ2-1, the V gene TRBV9, with a possible D match to TRBD2 (6 bases). The CDR3 consists of 16 residues. The ends were cut back, 0 bases at V and 3 bases at J, with 13 bases in the middle. Germline values: CDR1 SGDLS, CDR2 YYNGEE. The CDR3 DNA follows: TGTGCCAGCAGCGTAGCTACCGGGACTTTCTACAATGAGCAGTTCTTC. It yields the protein CASSVATGTFYNEQFF.

This clone was counted a single time. This chain connects TRBV28 to TRBJ2-3; possibly TRBD2 for D (6 bases). Germline V lookup: CDR1 MDHEN, CDR2 SYDVKM. V gave up 6 bases and J gave up 1 base, with 8 bases separating them. This CDR3 has 13 amino acids. CDR3 region: CASRERGTDTQYF. The DNA for the CDR3 is TGTGCCAGCAGGGAGCGGGGCACAGATACGCAGTATTTT.

This rearrangement joins TRBV5-1 to TRBJ2-1, with D possibly matching TRBD2 (6 bases). Per germline, CDR1 SGHRS and CDR2 YFSETQ. Trimming took off 1 base at V and 4 bases at J, with 12 bases between the two ends. This CDR3 has 15 residues. The CDR3 DNA follows: TGCGCCAGCAGCTTGAGGTCGGGGGAATACAATGAGCAGTTCTTC. Amino acids: CASSLRSGEYNEQFF. The variable domain in full, with the rest retrieved from reference TRBV5-1 and TRBJ2-1, is KAGVTQTPRYLIKTRGQQVTLSCSPISGHRSVSWYQQTPGQGLQFLFEYFSETQRNKGNFPGRFSGRQFSNSRSEMNVSTLELGDSALYLCASSLRSGEYNEQFFGPGTRLTVL.

J is TRBJ2-3 and V is TRBV5-1; perhaps TRBD1 as D (5 bases). The CDR3 loop spans 12 amino acids. The V end lost 3 bases, the J end lost 5 bases, and 7 bases lay between the germline ends. In germline, CDR1 is SGHRS, CDR2 YFSETQ. CDR3 in DNA: TGCGCCAGCAGCTCCCAGGGAGATACGCAGTATTTT. Translating gives CASSSQGDTQYF. Variable domain in full (rest from reference TRBV5-1 and TRBJ2-3): KAGVTQTPRYLIKTRGQQVTLSCSPISGHRSVSWYQQTPGQGLQFLFEYFSETQRNKGNFPGRFSGRQFSNSRSEMNVSTLELGDSALYLCASSSQGDTQYFGPGTRLTVL.

This chain links TRBV18 with TRBJ2-6; 8 nucleotides line up with TRBD2. V lost 6 bases, J lost 1 base, and 11 bases stayed unmatched. This CDR3 contains 18 residues. Germline assignment: CDR1 KGHSH and CDR2 LQKENI. CDR3 protein: CASSRPGRAISGANVLTF. In DNA form, the CDR3 reads TGTGCCAGCTCTCGCCCCGGGAGGGCGATATCTGGGGCCAACGTCCTGACTTTC.

This clone was seen only a few times. V and J are TRBV4-1 and TRBJ1-1, with 11 nucleotides matching TRBD1. The V segment lost 1 base and the J segment 8 bases; nucleotides outside the gene matches: 6. CDR3 size: 15 residues. Germline V gene sequence: CDR1 MGHRA, CDR2 YSYEKL. CDR3 bases: TGCGCCAGCAGCCAAGCCCCGGGACAGGGGGGGGAAGCTTTCTTT. It is translated as CASSQAPGQGGEAFF.

This chain uses TRBV19 with TRBJ2-2, with D unresolved. V lost 2 bases and J lost 5, with 3 bases in between. CDR3 length: 12 residues. Germline CDR1 and CDR2: LNHDA and SQIVND (reference sequence). The CDR3 DNA follows: TGTGCCAGTAGTATATCGACCGGGGAGCTGTTTTTT. This translates into CASSISTGELFF. The full variable domain, its missing parts supplied by reference TRBV19 and TRBJ2-2, is DGGITQSPKYLFRKEGQNVTLSCEQNLNHDAMYWYRQDPGQGLRLIYYSQIVNDFQKGDIAEGYSVSREKKESFPLTVTSAQKNPTAFYLCASSISTGELFFGEGSRLTVL.

This clone showed up just a few times. The rearrangement links TRBV5-1 to TRBJ1-4, with no clear D. Germline CDR1 reads SGHRS; CDR2 reads YFSETQ. Trimming removed 0 bases from V and 0 bases from J, with 12 bases in between. The CDR3 contains 17 residues. DNA of the CDR3: TGCGCCAGCAGCTTGGAAGGGAGGCTTGCAACTAATGAAAAACTGTTTTTT. This translates into CASSLEGRLATNEKLFF.

The chain is built from TRBV5-1 and TRBJ2-3; TRBD2 agrees at 11 bases. V dropped 0 bases and J dropped 4; count of bases not matched to a gene: 7. Germline V gene lookup returns CDR1 SGHRS and CDR2 YFSETQ. The CDR3 sequence is 17 residues long. CDR3 sequence: CASSLGLSGRAADTQYF. The CDR3 DNA sequence: TGCGCCAGCAGCTTGGGGCTTAGCGGGAGGGCCGCAGATACGCAGTATTTT.

The chain recombines TRBV6-1 with TRBJ2-7; TRBD2 might be the D (5 bases). Trimming pared 4 bases from V and 0 bases from J, leaving 16 bases between. CDR1 is MNHNS, CDR2 SASEGT, per germline. The CDR3 consists of 16 residues. CDR3 nucleotide sequence: TGTGCCAGCAGTGGCGGGCGAAGGGAAAGCTCCTACGAGCAGTACTTC. Its protein product is CASSGGRRESSYEQYF.

The J gene is TRBJ1-4, the V gene TRBV6-5; weak D call: TRBD1 (6 bases). Trimming took 0 bases from V and 11 from J, leaving 13 bases between them. The CDR3 extends over 14 amino acids. The germline V gene has CDR1 MNHEY and CDR2 SVGAGI. CDR3 loop: CASSYSAAQGKLFF. CDR3 DNA sequence: TGTGCCAGCAGTTACTCGGCGGCCCAGGGGAAACTGTTTTTT.